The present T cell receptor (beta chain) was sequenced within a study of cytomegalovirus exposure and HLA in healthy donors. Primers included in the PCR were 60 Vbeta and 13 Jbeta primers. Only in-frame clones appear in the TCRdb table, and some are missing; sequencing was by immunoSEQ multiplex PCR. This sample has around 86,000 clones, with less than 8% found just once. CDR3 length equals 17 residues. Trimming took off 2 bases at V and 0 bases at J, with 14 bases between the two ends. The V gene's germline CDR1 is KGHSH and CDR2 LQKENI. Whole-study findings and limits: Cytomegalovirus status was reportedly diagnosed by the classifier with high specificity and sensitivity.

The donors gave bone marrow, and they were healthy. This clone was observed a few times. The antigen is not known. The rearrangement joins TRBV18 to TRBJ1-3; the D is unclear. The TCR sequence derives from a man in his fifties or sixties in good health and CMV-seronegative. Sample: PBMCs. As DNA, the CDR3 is TGTGCCAGCTCACCATTCTCGGGAACGGGCTCTGGAAACACCATATATTTT. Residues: CASSPFSGTGSGNTIYF.